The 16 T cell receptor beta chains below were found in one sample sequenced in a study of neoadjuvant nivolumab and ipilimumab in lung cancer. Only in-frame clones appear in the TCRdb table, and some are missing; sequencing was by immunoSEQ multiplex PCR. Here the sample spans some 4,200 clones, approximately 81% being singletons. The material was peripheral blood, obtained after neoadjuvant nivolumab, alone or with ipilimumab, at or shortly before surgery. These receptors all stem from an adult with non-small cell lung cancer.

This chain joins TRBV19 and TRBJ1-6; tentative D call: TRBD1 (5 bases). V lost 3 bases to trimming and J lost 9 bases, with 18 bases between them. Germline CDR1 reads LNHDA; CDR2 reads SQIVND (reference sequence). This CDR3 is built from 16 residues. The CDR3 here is CASSIQGGRGLSPLHF. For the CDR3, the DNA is TGTGCCAGTAGTATCCAGGGCGGAAGAGGGCTTTCACCCCTCCACTTT. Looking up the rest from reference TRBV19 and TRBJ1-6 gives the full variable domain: DGGITQSPKYLFRKEGQNVTLSCEQNLNHDAMYWYRQDPGQGLRLIYYSQIVNDFQKGDIAEGYSVSREKKESFPLTVTSAQKNPTAFYLCASSIQGGRGLSPLHFGNGTRLTVT.

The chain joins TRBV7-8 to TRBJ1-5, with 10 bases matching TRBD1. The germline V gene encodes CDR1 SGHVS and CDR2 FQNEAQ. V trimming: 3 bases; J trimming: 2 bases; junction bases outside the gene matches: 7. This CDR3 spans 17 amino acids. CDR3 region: CASSFRTGGRGNQPQHF. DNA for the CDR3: TGTGCCAGCAGCTTTCGGACAGGGGGTAGAGGCAATCAGCCCCAGCATTTT.

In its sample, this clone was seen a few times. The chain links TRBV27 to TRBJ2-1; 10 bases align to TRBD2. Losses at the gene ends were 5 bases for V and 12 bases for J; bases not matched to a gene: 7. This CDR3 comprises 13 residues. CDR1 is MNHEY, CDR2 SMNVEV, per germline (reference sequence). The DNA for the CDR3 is TGTGCCAGCAGTCCTAGCGGGAGAGGAGGGCAGTTCTTC. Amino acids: CASSPSGRGGQFF.

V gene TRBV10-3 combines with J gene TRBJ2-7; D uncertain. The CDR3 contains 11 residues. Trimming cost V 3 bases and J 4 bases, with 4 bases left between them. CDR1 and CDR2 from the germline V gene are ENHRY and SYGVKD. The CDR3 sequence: CAISEFYEQYF. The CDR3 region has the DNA TGTGCCATCAGTGAATTTTACGAGCAGTACTTC.

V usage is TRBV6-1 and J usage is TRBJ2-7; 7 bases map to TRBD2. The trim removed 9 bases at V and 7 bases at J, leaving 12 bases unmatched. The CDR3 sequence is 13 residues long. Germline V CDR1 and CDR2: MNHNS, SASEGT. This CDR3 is CASGLVGESEQYF. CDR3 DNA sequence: TGTGCCAGTGGACTAGTGGGAGAAAGTGAGCAGTACTTC.

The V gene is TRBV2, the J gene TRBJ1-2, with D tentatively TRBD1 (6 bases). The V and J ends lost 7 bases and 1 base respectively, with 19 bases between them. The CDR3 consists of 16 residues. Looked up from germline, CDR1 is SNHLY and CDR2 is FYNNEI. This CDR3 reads CASTSGDTRINYGYTF. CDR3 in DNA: TGTGCCAGCACCTCCGGGGACACGCGAATTAACTATGGCTACACCTTC.

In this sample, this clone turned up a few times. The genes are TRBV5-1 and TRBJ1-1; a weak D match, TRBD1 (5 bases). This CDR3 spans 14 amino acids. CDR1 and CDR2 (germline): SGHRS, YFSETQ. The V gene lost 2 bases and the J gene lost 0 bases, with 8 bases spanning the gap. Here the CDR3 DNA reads TGCGCCAGCAGCTTACAGGTTATGAACACTGAAGCTTTCTTT. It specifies CASSLQVMNTEAFF. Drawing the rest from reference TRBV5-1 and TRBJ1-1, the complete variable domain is KAGVTQTPRYLIKTRGQQVTLSCSPISGHRSVSWYQQTPGQGLQFLFEYFSETQRNKGNFPGRFSGRQFSNSRSEMNVSTLELGDSALYLCASSLQVMNTEAFFGQGTRLTVV.

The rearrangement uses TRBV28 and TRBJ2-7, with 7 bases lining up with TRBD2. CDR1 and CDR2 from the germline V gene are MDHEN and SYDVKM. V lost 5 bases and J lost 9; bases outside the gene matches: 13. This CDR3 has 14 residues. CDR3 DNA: TGTGCCAGCAGTGGGGAGGGGATCAAAGGAGGGCAGTACTTC. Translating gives CASSGEGIKGGQYF.

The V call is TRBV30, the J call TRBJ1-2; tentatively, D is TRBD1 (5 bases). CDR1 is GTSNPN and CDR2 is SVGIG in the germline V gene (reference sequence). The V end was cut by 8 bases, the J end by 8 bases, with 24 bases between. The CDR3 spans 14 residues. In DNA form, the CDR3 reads TGTGCCCAACGGGAACCCGCCGGGACGGCAGGCTACACCTTC. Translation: CAQREPAGTAGYTF.

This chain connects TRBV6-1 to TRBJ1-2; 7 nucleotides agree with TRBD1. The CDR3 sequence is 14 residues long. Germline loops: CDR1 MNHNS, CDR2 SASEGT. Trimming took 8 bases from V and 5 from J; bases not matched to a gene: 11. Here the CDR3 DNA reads TGTGCCAGCTTCGACAGGGTACGGGCGTATGGCTACACCTTC. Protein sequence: CASFDRVRAYGYTF.

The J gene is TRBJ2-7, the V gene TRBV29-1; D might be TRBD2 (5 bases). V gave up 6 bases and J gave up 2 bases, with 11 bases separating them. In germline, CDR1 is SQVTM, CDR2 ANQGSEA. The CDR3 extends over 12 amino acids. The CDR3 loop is CSVERGPYEQYF. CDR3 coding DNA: TGCAGCGTGGAGCGAGGGCCCTACGAGCAGTACTTC.

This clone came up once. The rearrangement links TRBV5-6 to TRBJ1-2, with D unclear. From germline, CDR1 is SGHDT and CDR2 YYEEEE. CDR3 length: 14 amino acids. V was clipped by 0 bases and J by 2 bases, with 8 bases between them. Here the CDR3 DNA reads TGTGCCAGCAGCTTGGCTCCCGAAAACTATGGCTACACCTTC. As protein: CASSLAPENYGYTF.

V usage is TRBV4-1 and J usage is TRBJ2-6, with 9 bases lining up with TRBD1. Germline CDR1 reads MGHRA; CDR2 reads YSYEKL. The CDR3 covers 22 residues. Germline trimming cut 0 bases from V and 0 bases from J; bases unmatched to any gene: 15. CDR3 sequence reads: CASSQEQFTGGDSLSGANVLTF. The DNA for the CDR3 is TGCGCCAGCAGCCAAGAGCAGTTTACAGGGGGCGATTCCCTCTCTGGGGCCAACGTCCTGACTTTC.

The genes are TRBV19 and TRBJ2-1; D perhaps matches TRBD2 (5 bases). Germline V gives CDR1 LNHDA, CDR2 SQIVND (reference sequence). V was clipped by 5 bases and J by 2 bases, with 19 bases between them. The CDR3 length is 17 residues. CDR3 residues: CASSALTRTAPYNEQFF. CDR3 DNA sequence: TGTGCCAGTAGTGCACTTACCCGGACTGCTCCCTACAATGAGCAGTTCTTC.

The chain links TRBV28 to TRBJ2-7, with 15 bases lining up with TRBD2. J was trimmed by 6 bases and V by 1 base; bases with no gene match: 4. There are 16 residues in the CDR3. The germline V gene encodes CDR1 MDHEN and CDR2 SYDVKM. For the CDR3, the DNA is TGTGCCAGCAGTTTATCAAAGGGACTAGCGGGAGGCGAGCAGTACTTC. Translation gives CASSLSKGLAGGEQYF.

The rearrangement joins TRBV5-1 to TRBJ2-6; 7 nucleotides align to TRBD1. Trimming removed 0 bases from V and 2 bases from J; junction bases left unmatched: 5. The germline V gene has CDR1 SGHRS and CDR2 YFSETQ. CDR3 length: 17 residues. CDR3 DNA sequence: TGCGCCAGCAGCTTGGAGGCCCAGGGGGCTGGGGCCAACGTCCTGACTTTC. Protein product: CASSLEAQGAGANVLTF.